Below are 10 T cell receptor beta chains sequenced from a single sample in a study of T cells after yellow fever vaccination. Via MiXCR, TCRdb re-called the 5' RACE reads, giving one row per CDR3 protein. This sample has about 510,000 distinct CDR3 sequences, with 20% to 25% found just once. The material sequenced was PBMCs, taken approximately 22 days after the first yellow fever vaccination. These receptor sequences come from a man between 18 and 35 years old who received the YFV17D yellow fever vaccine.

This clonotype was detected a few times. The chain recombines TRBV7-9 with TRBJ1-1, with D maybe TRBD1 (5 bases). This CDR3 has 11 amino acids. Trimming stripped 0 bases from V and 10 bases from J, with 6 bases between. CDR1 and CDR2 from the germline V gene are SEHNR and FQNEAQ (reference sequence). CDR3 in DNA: TGTGCCAGCAGCTTAGCCAGGGTAGCTTTCTTT. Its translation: CASSLARVAFF.

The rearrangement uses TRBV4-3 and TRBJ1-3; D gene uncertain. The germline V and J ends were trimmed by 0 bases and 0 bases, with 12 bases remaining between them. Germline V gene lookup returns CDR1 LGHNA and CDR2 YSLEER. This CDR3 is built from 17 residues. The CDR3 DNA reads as TGCGCCAGCAGCCAAGAGTCCCGCCGCAGCTCTGGAAACACCATATATTTT. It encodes CASSQESRRSSGNTIYF.

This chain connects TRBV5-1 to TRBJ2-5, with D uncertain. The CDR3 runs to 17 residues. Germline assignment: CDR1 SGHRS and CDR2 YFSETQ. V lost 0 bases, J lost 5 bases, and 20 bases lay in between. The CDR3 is CASSLASGRGSVETQYF. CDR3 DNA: TGCGCCAGCAGCTTGGCCTCAGGTAGAGGTTCGGTGGAGACCCAGTACTTC.

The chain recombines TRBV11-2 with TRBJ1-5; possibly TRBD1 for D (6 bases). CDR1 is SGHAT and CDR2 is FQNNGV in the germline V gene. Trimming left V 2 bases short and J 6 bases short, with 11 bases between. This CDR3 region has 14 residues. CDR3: CASSLTGSGQPQHF. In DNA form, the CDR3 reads TGTGCCAGCAGCTTAACAGGGTCGGGTCAGCCCCAGCATTTT.

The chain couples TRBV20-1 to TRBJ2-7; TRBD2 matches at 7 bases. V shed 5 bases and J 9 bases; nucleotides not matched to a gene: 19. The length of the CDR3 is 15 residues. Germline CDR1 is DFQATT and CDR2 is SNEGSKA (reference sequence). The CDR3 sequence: CSAGWEGPPRIGQYF. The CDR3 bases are TGCAGTGCTGGGTGGGAGGGTCCACCCCGAATCGGGCAGTACTTC.

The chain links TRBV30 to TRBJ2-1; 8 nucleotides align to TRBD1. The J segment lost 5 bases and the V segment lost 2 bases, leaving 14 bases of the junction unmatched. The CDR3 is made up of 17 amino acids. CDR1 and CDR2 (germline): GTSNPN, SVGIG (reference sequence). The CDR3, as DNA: TGTGCCTGGAGTAGACAGGGGCAAGGTTTTGTGGACAATGAGCAGTTCTTC. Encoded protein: CAWSRQGQGFVDNEQFF.

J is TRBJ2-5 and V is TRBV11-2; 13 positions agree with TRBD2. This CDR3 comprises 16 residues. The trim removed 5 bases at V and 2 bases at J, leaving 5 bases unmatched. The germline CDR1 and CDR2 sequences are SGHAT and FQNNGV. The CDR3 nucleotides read TGTGCCAGCAGCCCCGGACTAGCGGGGGATCAAGAGACCCAGTACTTC. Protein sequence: CASSPGLAGDQETQYF.

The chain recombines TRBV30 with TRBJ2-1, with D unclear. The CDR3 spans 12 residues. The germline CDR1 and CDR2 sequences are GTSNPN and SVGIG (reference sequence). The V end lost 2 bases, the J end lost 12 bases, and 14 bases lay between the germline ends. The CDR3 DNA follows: TGTGCCTGGAGTTCTGGATCTACAGCGCAGTTCTTC. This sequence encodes CAWSSGSTAQFF.

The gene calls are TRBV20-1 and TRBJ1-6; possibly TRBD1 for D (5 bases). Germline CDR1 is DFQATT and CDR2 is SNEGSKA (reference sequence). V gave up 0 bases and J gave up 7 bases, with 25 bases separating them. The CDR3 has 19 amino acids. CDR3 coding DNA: TGCAGTGCTAGAGATTTTTCGGATTTCCGGGGGGGAAACAATTCACCCCTCCACTTT. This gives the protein CSARDFSDFRGGNNSPLHF.

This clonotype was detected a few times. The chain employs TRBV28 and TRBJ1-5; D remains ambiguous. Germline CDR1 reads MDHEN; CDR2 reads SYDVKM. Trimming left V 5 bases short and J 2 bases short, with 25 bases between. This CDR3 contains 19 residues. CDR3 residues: CASSPWGRNPFNGNQPQHF. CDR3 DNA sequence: TGTGCCAGCAGTCCCTGGGGTCGGAACCCCTTTAATGGCAATCAGCCCCAGCATTTT. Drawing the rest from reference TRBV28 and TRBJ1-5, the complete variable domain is DVKVTQSSRYLVKRTGEKVFLECVQDMDHENMFWYRQDPGLGLRLIYFSYDVKMKEKGDIPEGYSVSREKKERFSLILESASTNQTSMYLCASSPWGRNPFNGNQPQHFGDGTRLSIL.